This TCR beta chain was observed in a study of blood T cell repertoires in COVID-19. Overall study: Samples came from the United States, Italy and Spain, spanning acute and convalescent COVID-19. T cells, B-cell-depleted T cells, or PBMCs provided the cDNA or gDNA that served as material.

Assay: immunoSEQ multiplex PCR; the TCRdb copy retains only in-frame clones and omits some. The sample shows about 200,000 clones, roughly 78% of them seen only once. Specimen: peripheral blood. The clonotype originates from a woman aged 80 or over with active or convalescent COVID-19.

CDR3 residues: CATSTGQGALGYGYTF. The DNA for the CDR3 is TGTGCCACCAGCACGGGACAGGGGGCGCTGGGCTATGGCTACACCTTC. The chain uses TRBV15 and TRBJ1-2; 12 nucleotides match TRBD1. The CDR3 has 16 residues. J gave up 4 bases and V 4 bases, and 7 bases lay outside the gene matches. Germline CDR1 LNHNV, CDR2 YYDKDF (reference sequence).